These 24 T cell receptor beta chains were sequenced from one sample in a study of control samples from healthy donors and cancer patients. Profiling relied on immunoSEQ multiplex PCR, and the TCRdb table lists in-frame clones only, not all of them. This sample yields 100,000 to 150,000 clones, of which about 90% are seen a single time; around 1.8% belongs to the top ten. Source material: blood. The receptors derive from a man aged 18 to 29 in good health.

J is TRBJ2-3 and V is TRBV5-1, with 10 bases fitting TRBD2. The germline V gene encodes CDR1 SGHRS and CDR2 YFSETQ. The junction had 9 bases not matched to a gene; V was cut back by 5 bases and J by 6 bases. The CDR3 is made up of 15 amino acids. CDR3 residues: CASRSLAGGADTQYF. CDR3 in DNA: TGCGCCAGCAGATCATTAGCGGGAGGTGCGGATACGCAGTATTTT. The variable domain in full, completed from reference TRBV5-1 and TRBJ2-3, reads KAGVTQTPRYLIKTRGQQVTLSCSPISGHRSVSWYQQTPGQGLQFLFEYFSETQRNKGNFPGRFSGRQFSNSRSEMNVSTLELGDSALYLCASRSLAGGADTQYFGPGTRLTVL.

V gene TRBV24-1 combines with J gene TRBJ2-7; D may be TRBD1 (6 bases). The CDR3 has 15 residues. The germline V gene encodes CDR1 KGHDR and CDR2 SFDVKD. The V end was cut by 4 bases, the J end by 1 base, with 13 bases between. The CDR3 nucleotides are TGTGCCACCAGTGACCCGACAGGCGGATCCTACGAGCAGTACTTC. Translated, it gives CATSDPTGGSYEQYF.

The chain's CDR3 is CASSYGFGYTF. CDR3 DNA: TGTGCCAGCAGTTACGGTTTTGGCTACACCTTC. This chain connects TRBV6-5 to TRBJ1-2; D not certain. The length of the CDR3 is 11 residues. V lost 2 bases, J lost 7 bases, and 5 bases lay in between. Germline CDR1 MNHEY, CDR2 SVGAGI.

The chain combines TRBV7-9 with TRBJ2-7; the match to TRBD1 covers 10 bases. V shed 6 bases and J 2 bases; nucleotides not matched to a gene: 13. The CDR3 is made up of 17 amino acids. Germline lookup yields CDR1 SEHNR and CDR2 FQNEAQ (reference sequence). The CDR3 DNA is TGTGCCAGCAGTTACCCCGGGACAGGGGAAGGGGCCTACGAGCAGTACTTC. Protein sequence: CASSYPGTGEGAYEQYF.

This chain connects TRBV5-1 to TRBJ2-7; 10 nucleotides match TRBD1. This CDR3 has 15 residues. The V gene's germline CDR1 is SGHRS and CDR2 YFSETQ. The ends lost 3 bases at V and 2 bases at J; junction bases unmatched: 5. The chain's CDR3 is CASSSGTGVPYEQYF. CDR3 nucleotides: TGCGCCAGCAGCTCGGGGACAGGGGTCCCCTACGAGCAGTACTTC.

The chain is built from TRBV4-1 and TRBJ2-5; TRBD1 aligns across 9 bases. Unmatched junction bases numbered 12, after V lost 5 bases and J lost 5 bases. The CDR3 covers 16 residues. Germline CDR1 and CDR2: MGHRA and YSYEKL. In DNA, the CDR3 is TGCGCCAGCAGCGCCCAGGGACAGGGAGCTGTGGAGACCCAGTACTTC. Translated: CASSAQGQGAVETQYF.

The chain has TRBV30 and TRBJ2-2, with unresolved D. Germline values: CDR1 GTSNPN, CDR2 SVGIG (reference sequence). The CDR3 runs 14 residues. V was pared by 4 bases and J by 1 base, with 10 bases between. The CDR3 reads CAWKRVLNTGELFF. In DNA form, the CDR3 reads TGTGCCTGGAAAAGGGTCTTGAACACCGGGGAGCTGTTTTTT.

V is TRBV9 and J is TRBJ2-3; TRBD1 matches 7 bases. Looked up from germline, CDR1 is SGDLS and CDR2 is YYNGEE. There are 13 residues in the CDR3. The trim removed 7 bases at V and 2 bases at J, leaving 4 bases unmatched. Here the CDR3 reads CASGDSPTDTQYF. The CDR3 DNA sequence: TGTGCCAGCGGGGACAGCCCCACAGATACGCAGTATTTT.

J is TRBJ2-7 and V is TRBV28; 9 nucleotides align to TRBD1. Germline CDR1 MDHEN, CDR2 SYDVKM. The V and J ends lost 5 bases and 4 bases, in that order; junction bases with no gene match: 9. The CDR3 is 15 residues long. The DNA for the CDR3 is TGTGCCAGCAGTATAGAACAGGGGGCCACTTACGAGCAGTACTTC. It specifies CASSIEQGATYEQYF.

This clone appeared once. The chain employs TRBV7-8 and TRBJ1-1, with D possibly TRBD1 on 6 matching bases. This CDR3 has 14 residues. Trimming removed 5 bases from V and 7 bases from J, with 17 bases in between. In germline, CDR1 is SGHVS, CDR2 FQNEAQ. This chain's CDR3 is CASSRSGAAGEAFF. In DNA, the CDR3 is TGTGCCAGCAGCCGATCAGGGGCCGCGGGTGAAGCTTTCTTT. Full variable domain (missing parts from reference TRBV7-8 and TRBJ1-1): GAGVSQSPRYKVAKRGQDVALRCDPISGHVSLFWYQQALGQGPEFLTYFQNEAQLDKSGLPSDRFFAERPEGSVSTLKIQRTQQEDSAVYLCASSRSGAAGEAFFGQGTRLTVV.

The gene calls are TRBV3-1 (or the pseudogene TRBV3-2) and TRBJ1-2; D is unresolved. Trimming left V 1 base short and J 6 bases short, with 9 bases between. This CDR3 region has 13 residues. CDR1 LGHDT and CDR2 YNNKEL come from the germline V gene (reference sequence). Here the CDR3 reads CASSQASGNGYTF. The CDR3 bases are TGTGCCAGCAGCCAAGCGTCTGGGAATGGCTACACCTTC.

The sample holds one count of this clone. The gene calls are TRBV7-8 and TRBJ2-3, with unresolved D. There are 15 residues in the CDR3. Per the germline V gene, CDR1 is SGHVS and CDR2 is FQNEAQ. The V end lost 1 base, the J end lost 0 bases, and 8 bases lay between the germline ends. CDR3 sequence reads: CASSLVGPSTDTQYF. In DNA, the CDR3 is TGTGCCAGCAGCTTAGTCGGGCCTAGCACAGATACGCAGTATTTT.

The chain carries TRBV29-1 and TRBJ2-4, with D unresolved. The CDR3 loop spans 12 amino acids. V lost 5 bases and J 0 bases, leaving 5 bases between the germline ends. Germline assignment: CDR1 SQVTM and CDR2 ANQGSEA. CDR3 protein: CSVFLAKNIQYF. The CDR3 DNA is TGCAGCGTTTTTCTAGCCAAAAACATTCAGTACTTC. The full variable domain, its missing parts supplied by reference TRBV29-1 and TRBJ2-4, is SAVISQKPSRDICQRGTSLTIQCQVDSQVTMMFWYRQQPGQSLTLIATANQGSEATYESGFVIDKFPISRPNLTFSTLTVSNMSPEDSSIYLCSVFLAKNIQYFGAGTRLSVL.

This chain links TRBV28 with TRBJ1-5, with 10 bases that match TRBD1. Germline V gives CDR1 MDHEN, CDR2 SYDVKM. The CDR3 extends over 18 amino acids. Trimming removed 7 bases from V and 0 bases from J; junction bases left unmatched: 12. CDR3 coding DNA: TGTGCCAGCATCCCCAGGACAGGGGGTTTCTATAGCAATCAGCCCCAGCATTTT. It encodes CASIPRTGGFYSNQPQHF.

The chain combines TRBV28 with TRBJ2-7; 7 nucleotides align to TRBD2. Looked up from germline, CDR1 is MDHEN and CDR2 is SYDVKM. Trimming removed 6 bases from V and 7 bases from J; junction bases left unmatched: 12. The CDR3 totals 14 residues. The CDR3 sequence: CASRGGVPLGEQYF. The CDR3 bases are TGTGCCAGCAGGGGAGGGGTCCCTTTGGGGGAGCAGTACTTC.

The rearrangement uses TRBV30 and TRBJ1-1, with 9 bases that match TRBD1. V lost 5 bases, J lost 5 bases, and 12 bases stayed unmatched. Germline lookup yields CDR1 GTSNPN and CDR2 SVGIG (reference sequence). The CDR3 contains 15 residues. CDR3 loop: CAWGDPRDRVTEAFF. The CDR3 DNA sequence: TGTGCCTGGGGAGACCCTCGGGACAGGGTTACTGAAGCTTTCTTT. Based on the CDR3 plus reference TRBV30 and TRBJ1-1, the full variable domain is SQTIHQWPATLVQPVGSPLSLECTVEGTSNPNLYWYRQAAGRGLQLLFYSVGIGQISSEVPQNLSASRPQDRQFILSSKKLLLSDSGFYLCAWGDPRDRVTEAFFGQGTRLTVV.

The J gene is TRBJ1-1, the V gene TRBV11-2; D is possibly TRBD1 (6 bases). The CDR3 totals 15 residues. V lost 10 bases and J lost 2, with 20 bases in between. Germline loops: CDR1 SGHAT, CDR2 FQNNGV. CDR3: CATEIPGALNTEAFF. CDR3 sequence (DNA): TGTGCCACCGAGATTCCAGGGGCACTAAACACTGAAGCTTTCTTT.

The chain joins TRBV30 to TRBJ1-1; D gene uncertain. The germline V and J ends were trimmed by 6 bases and 1 base, with 9 bases remaining between them. From germline, CDR1 is GTSNPN and CDR2 SVGIG (reference sequence). The CDR3 consists of 12 residues. The DNA of the CDR3 is TGTGCCTGTAAGCGATCGAACACTGAAGCTTTCTTT. It codes for CACKRSNTEAFF.

Only one count was recorded for this clone. This sequence joins TRBV5-6 and TRBJ2-3; 7 positions match TRBD1. Germline V gives CDR1 SGHDT, CDR2 YYEEEE. V lost 4 bases, J lost 3 bases, and 5 bases stayed unmatched. The CDR3 covers 14 residues. CDR3 sequence (DNA): TGTGCCAGCAGCCCAGGACAGGCTACAGATACGCAGTATTTT. Protein sequence: CASSPGQATDTQYF. Full variable domain (rest looked up from reference TRBV5-6 and TRBJ2-3): DAGVTQSPTHLIKTRGQQVTLRCSPKSGHDTVSWYQQALGQGPQFIFQYYEEEERQRGNFPDRFSGHQFPNYSSELNVNALLLGDSALYLCASSPGQATDTQYFGPGTRLTVL.

This chain connects TRBV5-8 to TRBJ2-5; the match to TRBD1 covers 7 bases. The junction had 7 bases not matched to a gene; V was cut back by 0 bases and J by 2 bases. This CDR3 is built from 16 residues. CDR1 SGHTS and CDR2 YDEGEE come from the germline V gene. The CDR3 is CASSLETGTAQETQYF. The CDR3 DNA sequence: TGTGCCAGCAGCTTGGAAACCGGGACAGCTCAAGAGACCCAGTACTTC.

V gene TRBV27 combines with J gene TRBJ2-3; 9 nucleotides match TRBD1. Per germline, CDR1 MNHEY and CDR2 SMNVEV (reference sequence). After removal of 5 bases from V and 3 bases from J, the junction contained 18 bases not matched to a gene. The CDR3 runs to 19 residues. The CDR3 coding sequence is TGTGCCAGCAGTACCTACGTGGGACAGGGATATGGGTTGACAGATACGCAGTATTTT. This sequence encodes CASSTYVGQGYGLTDTQYF.

The genes are TRBV6-1 and TRBJ2-3, with 11 bases matching TRBD1. After removal of 4 bases from V and 3 bases from J, the junction contained 6 bases not matched to a gene. Germline-derived CDR1 and CDR2 are MNHNS and SASEGT. This CDR3 has 16 amino acids. The CDR3 DNA reads TGTGCCAGCAGTGTCGGGGACAGGGGGAAAACAGATACGCAGTATTTT. Protein: CASSVGDRGKTDTQYF.

CDR3 sequence: CASSWVPSYNEQFF. CDR3 sequence (DNA): TGTGCCAGCAGCTGGGTTCCGTCCTACAATGAGCAGTTCTTC. The V call is TRBV7-3, the J call TRBJ2-1; unclear D gene. Germline CDR1 and CDR2: SGHTA and FQGTGA. The V end lost 4 bases, the J end lost 1 base, and 8 bases lay between the germline ends. The length of the CDR3 is 14 residues.

In its sample, this clone was seen a few times. This chain joins TRBV27 and TRBJ2-3; no clear D gene. V was trimmed by 6 bases and J by 6 bases, leaving 13 bases between them. CDR3 length: 13 residues. Germline V gene lookup returns CDR1 MNHEY and CDR2 SMNVEV (reference sequence). CDR3 sequence (DNA): TGTGCCAGCAGACGCTACTCAAGGGATACGCAGTATTTT. Protein product: CASRRYSRDTQYF.